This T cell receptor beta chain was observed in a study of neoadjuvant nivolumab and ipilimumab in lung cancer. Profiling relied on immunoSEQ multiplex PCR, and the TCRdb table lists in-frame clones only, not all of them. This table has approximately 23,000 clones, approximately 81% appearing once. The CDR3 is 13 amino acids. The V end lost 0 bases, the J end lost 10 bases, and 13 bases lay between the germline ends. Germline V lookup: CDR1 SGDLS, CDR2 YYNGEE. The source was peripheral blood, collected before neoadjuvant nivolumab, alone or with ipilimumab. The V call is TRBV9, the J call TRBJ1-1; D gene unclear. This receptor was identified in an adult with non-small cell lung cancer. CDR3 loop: CASSVVDTVAAFF. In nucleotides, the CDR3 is TGTGCCAGCAGCGTAGTAGACACCGTCGCAGCTTTCTTT.